Below, 21 T cell receptor beta chains from the same sample are listed, as sequenced in a study of T cells in Graves' hyperthyroidism and ophthalmopathy. What was amplified from RNA transcripts were TCR beta CDR3 regions. HTBI primers drove first-round RT-PCR of the TCR CDR3. Via MiXCR, TCRdb re-called the multiplex PCR reads, giving one row per CDR3 protein. The sample holds approximately 740,000 distinct CDR3 sequences, about 14% seen once. Material for sequencing was blood. The origin of the receptors is a woman aged 18-29 years with Graves' hyperthyroidism.

This sequence joins TRBV2 and TRBJ2-2, with 14 bases fitting TRBD2. The germline V gene encodes CDR1 SNHLY and CDR2 FYNNEI. With V trimmed by 10 bases and J by 4 bases, 8 bases remained unmatched. The CDR3 consists of 16 residues. As DNA, the CDR3 is TGTGCCAAGACTAGCGGGAGGGCCGGGGGCACCGGGGAGCTGTTTTTT. Translating it yields CAKTSGRAGGTGELFF.

This clonotype was detected ten times or more. This chain joins TRBV7-2 and TRBJ2-3; D is uncertain. Germline V gene data show CDR1 as SGHTA and CDR2 as FQGNSA. The V end was cut by 2 bases, the J end by 5 bases, with 17 bases between. CDR3 size: 16 residues. The CDR3 here is CASSLWRRSSVDTQYF. CDR3 DNA: TGTGCCAGCAGCTTATGGCGGCGGAGTTCCGTAGATACGCAGTATTTT.

The J gene is TRBJ2-1, the V gene TRBV2; 8 bases map to TRBD1. Germline V CDR1 and CDR2: SNHLY, FYNNEI. V lost 0 bases and J lost 4; bases outside the gene matches: 5. This CDR3 has 16 amino acids. Here the CDR3 reads CASSEAGDRGYNEQFF. The DNA of the CDR3 is TGTGCCAGCAGTGAAGCGGGAGACAGGGGATACAATGAGCAGTTCTTC.

This clonotype occurred many times. In DNA form, the CDR3 reads TGTGCCACCAGCAGAGTTACGGGCGATACGCAGTATTTT. Translated: CATSRVTGDTQYF. This chain joins TRBV15 and TRBJ2-3; D unclear. Germline V gene lookup returns CDR1 LNHNV and CDR2 YYDKDF (reference sequence). Deletions cut 1 base from V and 6 bases from J, with 8 bases between. The CDR3 totals 13 residues.

The chain couples TRBV28 to TRBJ1-1; the D gene is possibly TRBD1 (5 bases). CDR1 is MDHEN, CDR2 SYDVKM, per germline. CDR3 size: 15 residues. V was pared by 3 bases and J by 5 bases, with 16 bases between. The CDR3 is CASSLKRLGVTEAFF. DNA for the CDR3: TGTGCCAGCAGTTTGAAGAGGTTGGGGGTTACTGAAGCTTTCTTT.

The rearrangement links TRBV19 to TRBJ2-3, with D uncertain. The CDR3 has 15 amino acids. V was cut by 3 bases and J by 2 bases, with 12 bases left in between. CDR1 is LNHDA and CDR2 is SQIVND in the germline V gene (reference sequence). As DNA, the CDR3 is TGTGCCAGTAGTATGGCTACAGCTTTCACAGATACGCAGTATTTT. Its protein is CASSMATAFTDTQYF. The whole variable domain, remainder taken from reference TRBV19 and TRBJ2-3, is DGGITQSPKYLFRKEGQNVTLSCEQNLNHDAMYWYRQDPGQGLRLIYYSQIVNDFQKGDIAEGYSVSREKKESFPLTVTSAQKNPTAFYLCASSMATAFTDTQYFGPGTRLTVL.

This clonotype has at least ten counts. The V gene is TRBV28, the J gene TRBJ2-5; 9 positions agree with TRBD2. In germline, CDR1 is MDHEN, CDR2 SYDVKM. There are 14 residues in the CDR3. V trimming: 3 bases; J trimming: 2 bases; junction bases outside the gene matches: 1. In DNA, the CDR3 is TGTGCCAGCAGTTTGACTAGCGGACAAGAGACCCAGTACTTC. This encodes CASSLTSGQETQYF.

This clonotype came up many times. The chain couples TRBV2 to TRBJ2-1; D might be TRBD1 (5 bases). The CDR3 covers 11 residues. CDR1 SNHLY and CDR2 FYNNEI come from the germline V gene. The V end was cut by 7 bases, the J end by 9 bases, with 10 bases between. The CDR3 DNA reads as TGTGCCAGCATGGTAAGGGGTGAGCAGTTCTTC. Residues: CASMVRGEQFF.

Many counts were recorded for this clonotype. The chain employs TRBV12-5 and TRBJ2-1, with TRBD1 identical over 7 bases. Germline CDR1 is LGHNT and CDR2 is FRNRAP. The CDR3 extends over 18 amino acids. V gave up 2 bases and J gave up 8 bases; unmatched junction bases: 18. CDR3 region: CASGLFLSGDRPADEQFF. The CDR3 DNA follows: TGTGCTAGTGGTTTGTTTCTTTCCGGGGACAGACCAGCGGATGAGCAGTTCTTC.

This clonotype was detected ten times or more. This rearrangement joins TRBV2 to TRBJ1-5; unclear D gene. The CDR3 totals 15 residues. The V gene's germline CDR1 is SNHLY and CDR2 FYNNEI. Between the trimmed V and J ends, which lost 3 bases and 5 bases, there was a span of 14 bases. In nucleotides, the CDR3 is TGTGCCAGCAGTGAGTGGCGGGGTGAAGATCAGCCCCAGCATTTT. Translated, it gives CASSEWRGEDQPQHF.

This clonotype was seen many times. The chain couples TRBV18 to TRBJ2-1, with D maybe TRBD2 (5 bases). This CDR3 contains 12 residues. Germline V gene sequence: CDR1 KGHSH, CDR2 LQKENI. V was cut by 8 bases and J by 7 bases, with 12 bases left in between. In DNA form, the CDR3 reads TGTGCCAGCAGCCCTACTAGGAATGAGCAGTTCTTC. Its protein product is CASSPTRNEQFF.

The chain joins TRBV12-3 or TRBV12-4 to TRBJ2-1, with D perhaps given as TRBD1 or TRBD2 (7 bases each). The V and J ends lost 5 bases and 7 bases respectively, with 18 bases between them. The CDR3 loop spans 15 amino acids. The CDR3 bases are TGTGCCAGCAGTCCCCCAGGGGGGAGGGGGAATGAGCAGTTCTTC. It codes for CASSPPGGRGNEQFF.

Remarks on this clonotype: The junction departs from germline at one end; a sequencing error may be responsible. The rearrangement uses TRBV14 and TRBJ2-2; 8 bases fit TRBD1. The CDR3 has 16 residues. Germline V gene data show CDR1 as SGHDN and CDR2 as FVKESK. CDR3 bases: TGTGCCAACAGCCAACCGGGACAGGCTTGGACCGGGGAGCTGTTTTTT. Translation gives CANSQPGQAWTGELFF. Full variable domain (remainder filled in from reference TRBV14 and TRBJ2-2): EAGVTQFPSHSVIEKGQTVTLRCDPISGHDNLYWYRRVMGKEIKFLLHFVKESKQDESGMPNNRFLAERTGGTYSTLKVQPAELEDSGVYFCANSQPGQAWTGELFFGEGSRLTVL.

This clonotype was seen repeatedly, ten times or more. This chain uses TRBV4-2 with TRBJ2-7; D unresolved. Trimming stripped 1 base from V and 2 bases from J, with 15 bases between. The CDR3 contains 16 residues. Germline lookup yields CDR1 LGHNA and CDR2 YNFKEQ. CDR3 DNA: TGTGCCAGCAGCCAAGCCTACGAAGGATTCGCCTACGAGCAGTACTTC. Translating it yields CASSQAYEGFAYEQYF.

There are a few counts of this clonotype. This chain connects TRBV24-1 to TRBJ2-1; D possibly matches TRBD1 or TRBD2 (6 bases each). With 7 bases removed from V and 6 bases from J, the gap between germline ends came to 12 bases. Germline-derived CDR1 and CDR2 are KGHDR and SFDVKD. The length of the CDR3 is 13 residues. DNA of the CDR3: TGTGCCACCAGGAGGGGGGAACTCAATGAGCAGTTCTTC. It yields the protein CATRRGELNEQFF.

This clonotype was observed many times. This chain joins TRBV6-2 or TRBV6-3 and TRBJ1-2; D gene uncertain. CDR1 and CDR2 from the germline V gene are MNHEY and SVGEGT. This CDR3 is 13 amino acids long. Trimming removed 5 bases at V and 4 bases at J, with 11 bases between. The CDR3 sequence: CASSPGPLYGYTF. DNA of the CDR3: TGTGCCAGCAGTCCAGGACCGCTCTATGGCTACACCTTC.

In this sample, this clonotype turned up many times. The rearrangement uses TRBV12-3 or TRBV12-4 and TRBJ2-7; 9 bases match TRBD1. The CDR3 is 16 amino acids. The V segment lost 0 bases and the J segment 2 bases; nucleotides outside the gene matches: 5. The CDR3, as DNA: TGTGCCAGCAGTTTAGCCGGGACAGGGACCACCTACGAGCAGTACTTC. Amino acids: CASSLAGTGTTYEQYF.

This clonotype was recorded at least ten times. This rearrangement joins TRBV29-1 to TRBJ2-7; D perhaps matches TRBD1 (5 bases). The CDR3 loop spans 10 amino acids. CDR1 and CDR2 (germline): SQVTM, ANQGSEA. Trimming took off 4 bases at V and 7 bases at J, with 8 bases between the two ends. CDR3 amino acids: CSVATEEQYF. The DNA of the CDR3 is TGCAGCGTTGCGACAGAAGAGCAGTACTTC.

This clonotype showed up many times. Here the CDR3 reads CASTLIRSNQPQHF. CDR3 DNA sequence: TGTGCCAGCACCCTTATCAGATCCAATCAGCCCCAGCATTTT. The rearrangement uses TRBV2 and TRBJ1-5; D gene uncertain. Trimming left V 7 bases short and J 3 bases short, with 13 bases between. CDR1 and CDR2 from the germline V gene are SNHLY and FYNNEI. The CDR3 consists of 14 residues.

This clonotype was counted at least ten times. The chain has TRBV7-2 and TRBJ1-5, with D tentatively TRBD1 (5 bases). The V end lost 5 bases, the J end lost 5 bases, and 19 bases lay between the germline ends. CDR1 SGHTA and CDR2 FQGNSA come from the germline V gene. The CDR3 covers 16 residues. Here the CDR3 DNA reads TGTGCCAGCAGCCCTAGCGGGGGAAGAGGGTATCAGCCCCAGCATTTT. Translated, it gives CASSPSGGRGYQPQHF. The variable domain in full, completed from reference TRBV7-2 and TRBJ1-5, reads GAGVSQSPSNKVTEKGKDVELRCDPISGHTALYWYRQSLGQGLEFLIYFQGNSAPDKSGLPSDRFSAERTGGSVSTLTIQRTQQEDSAVYLCASSPSGGRGYQPQHFGDGTRLSIL.

The sample holds a few counts of this clonotype. The chain employs TRBV15 and TRBJ1-2; TRBD1 might be the D (5 bases). Germline V gives CDR1 LNHNV, CDR2 YYDKDF (reference sequence). The CDR3 contains 12 residues. The CDR3 DNA is TGTGGCTCAAGTCGGGACCACTATGGCTACACCTTC. Its protein is CGSSRDHYGYTF.